This entry is about one T cell receptor beta chain. The antigen is unknown. Germline V lookup: CDR1 MRHNA, CDR2 SNTAGT. The CDR3 contains 15 residues. V lost 2 bases, J lost 6 bases, and 4 bases stayed unmatched. This specimen comes from a study of TIL therapy for anti-PD-1-resistant metastatic lung cancer. Study-wide context: Most patients had lung adenocarcinoma; a handful of tumors were EGFR-mutant, two ALK-rearranged; half smoked currently or formerly. The study, taken as a whole, reports: This highly selected cohort may not generalize to typical lung cancer patients.

Sequencing used immunoSEQ v3. The assay was immunoSEQ multiplex PCR, and TCRdb's table has in-frame clones only and misses some. The sample lists just over 20,000 clones; 60% to 85% were seen once. Time point specified: pre-treatment sample, taken before nivolumab and TIL therapy. V and J are TRBV6-4 and TRBJ2-1, with TRBD2 identical over 10 bases. The receptor comes from a person between 25 and 79 years old with non-small cell lung cancer. The input for sequencing was blood, taken at baseline. Written as DNA, the CDR3 is TGTGCCAGCAGTGACGTAGCGGGAGGAGGCAATGAGCAGTTCTTC. Encoded protein: CASSDVAGGGNEQFF.